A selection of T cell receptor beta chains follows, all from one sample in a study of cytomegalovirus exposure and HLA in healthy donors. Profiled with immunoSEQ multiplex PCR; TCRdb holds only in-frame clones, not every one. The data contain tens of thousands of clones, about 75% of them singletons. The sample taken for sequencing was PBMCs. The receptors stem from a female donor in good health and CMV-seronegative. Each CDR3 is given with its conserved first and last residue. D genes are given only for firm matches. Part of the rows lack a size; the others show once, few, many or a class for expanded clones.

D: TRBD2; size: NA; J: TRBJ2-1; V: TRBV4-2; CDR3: CASSLQTSGNNEQFF; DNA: TGTGCCAGCAGCCTTCAAACTAGCGGTAACAATGAGCAGTTCTTC
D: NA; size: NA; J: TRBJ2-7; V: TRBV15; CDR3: CATGGTYEQYF; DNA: TGTGCCACCGGCGGAACCTACGAGCAGTACTTC
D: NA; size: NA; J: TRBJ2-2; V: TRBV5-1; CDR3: CASSLGTTNTGELFF; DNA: TGCGCCAGCAGCTTGGGCACGACAAACACCGGGGAGCTGTTTTTT
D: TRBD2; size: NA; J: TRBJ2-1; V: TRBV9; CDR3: CASSVGGGRSNEQFF; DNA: TGTGCCAGCAGCGTAGGGGGCGGGAGGTCAAATGAGCAGTTCTTC
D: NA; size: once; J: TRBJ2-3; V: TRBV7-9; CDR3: CASSAGDTQYF; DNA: TGTGCCAGCAGCGCGGGAGATACGCAGTATTTT
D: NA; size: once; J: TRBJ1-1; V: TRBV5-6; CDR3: CASSPLDRRDTEAFF; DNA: TGTGCCAGCAGCCCCCTCGACAGGCGCGACACTGAAGCTTTCTTT
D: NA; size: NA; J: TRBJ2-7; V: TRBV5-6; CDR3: CASRAWGRLTSATYEQYF; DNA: TGTGCCAGCAGGGCTTGGGGCAGGTTGACTAGTGCCACCTACGAGCAGTACTTC
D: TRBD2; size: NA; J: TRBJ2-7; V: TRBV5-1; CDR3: CASSQGLGYEQYF; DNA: TGCGCCAGCAGCCAGGGACTAGGCTACGAGCAGTACTTC
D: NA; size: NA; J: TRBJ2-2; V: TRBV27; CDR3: CASSWTRNTGELFF; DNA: TGTGCCAGCAGTTGGACAAGAAACACCGGGGAGCTGTTTTTT
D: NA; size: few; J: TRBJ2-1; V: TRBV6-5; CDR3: CASSYSTGDNNEQFF; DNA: TGTGCCAGCAGTTACTCGACCGGGGATAACAATGAGCAGTTCTTC
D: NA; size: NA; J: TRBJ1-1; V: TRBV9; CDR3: CASSPRQGGTEAFF; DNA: TGTGCCAGCAGCCCCCGGCAGGGCGGCACTGAAGCTTTCTTT
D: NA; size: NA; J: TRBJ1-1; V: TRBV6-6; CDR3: CASGHQGTEAFF; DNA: TGTGCCAGCGGGCATCAGGGCACTGAAGCTTTCTTT
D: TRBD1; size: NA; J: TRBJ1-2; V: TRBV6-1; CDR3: CASSEGTGRGISNGYTF; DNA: TGTGCCAGCAGTGAAGGGACAGGGAGGGGAATAAGTAACGGCTACACCTTC
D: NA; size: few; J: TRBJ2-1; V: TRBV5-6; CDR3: CASSLTAGEQFF; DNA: TGTGCCAGCAGCTTGACAGCCGGTGAGCAGTTCTTC
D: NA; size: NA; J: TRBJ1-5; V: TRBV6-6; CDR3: CASSYSEGNQPQHF; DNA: TGTGCCAGCAGTTACTCAGAGGGCAATCAGCCCCAGCATTTT
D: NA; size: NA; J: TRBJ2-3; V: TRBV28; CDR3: CASSLSGASTDTQYF; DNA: TGTGCCAGCAGTTTAAGCGGTGCAAGCACAGATACGCAGTATTTT
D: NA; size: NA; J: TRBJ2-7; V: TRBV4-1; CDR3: CASSRNPSAGPENEQYF; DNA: TGCGCCAGCAGCCGGAATCCTAGCGCGGGGCCGGAGAACGAGCAGTACTTC